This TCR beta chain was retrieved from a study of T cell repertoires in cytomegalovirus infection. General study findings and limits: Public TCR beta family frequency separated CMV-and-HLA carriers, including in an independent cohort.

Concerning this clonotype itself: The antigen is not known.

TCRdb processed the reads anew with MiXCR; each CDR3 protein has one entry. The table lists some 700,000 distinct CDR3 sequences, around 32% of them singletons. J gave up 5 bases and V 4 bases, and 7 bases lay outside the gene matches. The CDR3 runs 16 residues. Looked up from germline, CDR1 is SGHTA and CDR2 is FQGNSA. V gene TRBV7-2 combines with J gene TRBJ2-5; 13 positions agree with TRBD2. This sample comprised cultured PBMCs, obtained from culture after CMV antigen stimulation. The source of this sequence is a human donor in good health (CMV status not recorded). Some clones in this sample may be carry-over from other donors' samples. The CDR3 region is CASSWTSGGGVETQYF. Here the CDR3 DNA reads TGTGCCAGCAGCTGGACTAGCGGGGGAGGGGTGGAGACCCAGTACTTC.